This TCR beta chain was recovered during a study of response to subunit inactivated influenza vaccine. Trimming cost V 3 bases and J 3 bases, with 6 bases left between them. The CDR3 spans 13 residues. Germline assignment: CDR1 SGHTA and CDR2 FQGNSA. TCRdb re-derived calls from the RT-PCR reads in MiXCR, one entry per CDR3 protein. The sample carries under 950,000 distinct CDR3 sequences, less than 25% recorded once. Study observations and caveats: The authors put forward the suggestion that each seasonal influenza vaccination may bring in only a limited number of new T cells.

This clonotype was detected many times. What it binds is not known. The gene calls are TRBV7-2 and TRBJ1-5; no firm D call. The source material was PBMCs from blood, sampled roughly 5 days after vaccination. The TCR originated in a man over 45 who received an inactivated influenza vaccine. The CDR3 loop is CASSLAFNQPQHF. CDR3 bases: TGTGCCAGCAGCTTGGCGTTCAATCAGCCCCAGCATTTT.